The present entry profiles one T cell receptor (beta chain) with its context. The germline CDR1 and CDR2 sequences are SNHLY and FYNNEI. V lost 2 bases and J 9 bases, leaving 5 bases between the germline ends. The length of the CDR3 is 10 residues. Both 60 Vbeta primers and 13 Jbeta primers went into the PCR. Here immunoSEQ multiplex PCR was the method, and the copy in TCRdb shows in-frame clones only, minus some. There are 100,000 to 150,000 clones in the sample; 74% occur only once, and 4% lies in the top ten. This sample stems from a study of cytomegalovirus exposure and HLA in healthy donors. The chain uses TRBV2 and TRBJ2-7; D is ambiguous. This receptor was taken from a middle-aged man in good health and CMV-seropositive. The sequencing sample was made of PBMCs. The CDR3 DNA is TGTGCCAGCAGTGAAAACGGGCAGTACTTC. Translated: CASSENGQYF.